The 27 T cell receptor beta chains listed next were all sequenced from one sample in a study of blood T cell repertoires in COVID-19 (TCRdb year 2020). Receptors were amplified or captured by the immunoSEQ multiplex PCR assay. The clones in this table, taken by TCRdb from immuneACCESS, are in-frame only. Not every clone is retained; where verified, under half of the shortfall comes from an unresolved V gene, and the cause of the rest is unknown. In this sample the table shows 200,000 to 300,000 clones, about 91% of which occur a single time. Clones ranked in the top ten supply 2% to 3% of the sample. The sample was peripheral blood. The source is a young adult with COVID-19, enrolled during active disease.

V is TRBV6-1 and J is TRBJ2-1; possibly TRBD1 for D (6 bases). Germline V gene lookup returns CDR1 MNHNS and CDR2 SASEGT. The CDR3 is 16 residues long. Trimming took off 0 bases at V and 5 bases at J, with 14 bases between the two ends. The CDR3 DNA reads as TGTGCCAGCAGTGAAGCAGGGGGAGTAGGGAACAATGAGCAGTTCTTC. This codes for CASSEAGGVGNNEQFF.

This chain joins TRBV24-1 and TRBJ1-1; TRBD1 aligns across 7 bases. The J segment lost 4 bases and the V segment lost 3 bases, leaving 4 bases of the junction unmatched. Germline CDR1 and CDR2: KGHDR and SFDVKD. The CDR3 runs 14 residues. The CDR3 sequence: CATSDPYRGTEAFF. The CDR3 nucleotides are TGTGCCACCAGTGATCCCTACAGGGGCACTGAAGCTTTCTTT.

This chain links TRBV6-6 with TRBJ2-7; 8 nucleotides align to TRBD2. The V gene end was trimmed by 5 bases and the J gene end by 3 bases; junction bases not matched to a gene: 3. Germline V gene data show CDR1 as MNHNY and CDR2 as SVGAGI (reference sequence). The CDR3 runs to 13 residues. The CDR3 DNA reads TGTGCCAGCAGTACCGGGACTAGCTACGAGCAGTACTTC. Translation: CASSTGTSYEQYF.

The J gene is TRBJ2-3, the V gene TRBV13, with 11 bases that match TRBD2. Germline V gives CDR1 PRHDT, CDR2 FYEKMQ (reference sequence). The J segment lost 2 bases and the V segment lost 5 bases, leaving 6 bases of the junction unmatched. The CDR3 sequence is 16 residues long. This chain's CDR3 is CASSGMGLAATDTQYF. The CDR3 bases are TGTGCCAGCAGCGGAATGGGACTAGCGGCCACAGATACGCAGTATTTT.

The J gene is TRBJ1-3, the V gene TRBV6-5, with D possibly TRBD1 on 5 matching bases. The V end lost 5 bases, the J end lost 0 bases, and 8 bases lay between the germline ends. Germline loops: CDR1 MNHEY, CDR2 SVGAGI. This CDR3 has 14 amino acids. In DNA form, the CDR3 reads TGTGCCAGCAGTCCAGGGTACTCTGGAAACACCATATATTTT. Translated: CASSPGYSGNTIYF.

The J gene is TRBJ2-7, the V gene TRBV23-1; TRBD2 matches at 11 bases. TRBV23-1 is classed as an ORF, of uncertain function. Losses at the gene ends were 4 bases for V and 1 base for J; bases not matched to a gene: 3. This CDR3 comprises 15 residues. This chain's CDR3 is CASSPRTSGSYEQYF. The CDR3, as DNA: TGCGCCAGCAGTCCCCGGACTAGCGGGTCCTACGAGCAGTACTTC.

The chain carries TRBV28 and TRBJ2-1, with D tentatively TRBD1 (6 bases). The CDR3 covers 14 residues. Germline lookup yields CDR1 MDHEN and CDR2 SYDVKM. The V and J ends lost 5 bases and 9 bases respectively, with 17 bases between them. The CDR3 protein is CASSTPHAQGEQFF. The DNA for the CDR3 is TGTGCCAGCAGTACCCCCCACGCACAGGGTGAGCAGTTCTTC. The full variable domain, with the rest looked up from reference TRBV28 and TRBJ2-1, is DVKVTQSSRYLVKRTGEKVFLECVQDMDHENMFWYRQDPGLGLRLIYFSYDVKMKEKGDIPEGYSVSREKKERFSLILESASTNQTSMYLCASSTPHAQGEQFFGPGTRLTVL.

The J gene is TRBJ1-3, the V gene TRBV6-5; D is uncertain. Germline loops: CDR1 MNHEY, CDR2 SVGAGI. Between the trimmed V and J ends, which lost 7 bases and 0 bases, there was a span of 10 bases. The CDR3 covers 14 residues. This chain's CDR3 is CASTTVNSGNTIYF. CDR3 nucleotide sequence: TGTGCCAGCACCACAGTGAACTCTGGAAACACCATATATTTT.

The CDR3 loop is CASRQRYEQFF. The CDR3 DNA is TGTGCCAGTAGGCAGCGCTATGAGCAGTTCTTC. This chain connects TRBV19 to TRBJ2-1; no definite D call. CDR1 and CDR2 (germline): LNHDA, SQIVND (reference sequence). V lost 6 bases, J lost 8 bases, and 8 bases lay in between. The CDR3 contains 11 residues. The whole variable domain, filled in from reference TRBV19 and TRBJ2-1, reads DGGITQSPKYLFRKEGQNVTLSCEQNLNHDAMYWYRQDPGQGLRLIYYSQIVNDFQKGDIAEGYSVSREKKESFPLTVTSAQKNPTAFYLCASRQRYEQFFGPGTRLTVL.

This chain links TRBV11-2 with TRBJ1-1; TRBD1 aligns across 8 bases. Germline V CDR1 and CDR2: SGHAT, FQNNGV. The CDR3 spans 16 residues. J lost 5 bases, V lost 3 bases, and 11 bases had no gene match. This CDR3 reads CASSLSRGRRWTEAFF. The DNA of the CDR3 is TGTGCCAGCAGCTTGAGCAGGGGGCGCCGATGGACTGAAGCTTTCTTT.

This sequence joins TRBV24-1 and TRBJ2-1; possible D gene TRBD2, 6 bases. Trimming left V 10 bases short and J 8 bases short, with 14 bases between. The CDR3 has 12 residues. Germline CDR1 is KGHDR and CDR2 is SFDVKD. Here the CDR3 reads CATSGTLHEQFF. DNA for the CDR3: TGTGCCACTTCCGGGACTTTACATGAGCAGTTCTTC.

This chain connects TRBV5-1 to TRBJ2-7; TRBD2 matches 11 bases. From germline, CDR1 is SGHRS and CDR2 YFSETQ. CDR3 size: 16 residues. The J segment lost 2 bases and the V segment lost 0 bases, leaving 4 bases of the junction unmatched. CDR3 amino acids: CASSLALSGRAYEQYF. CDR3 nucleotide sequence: TGCGCCAGCAGCTTGGCTCTTAGCGGGAGGGCCTACGAGCAGTACTTC. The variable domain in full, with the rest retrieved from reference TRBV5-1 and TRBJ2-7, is KAGVTQTPRYLIKTRGQQVTLSCSPISGHRSVSWYQQTPGQGLQFLFEYFSETQRNKGNFPGRFSGRQFSNSRSEMNVSTLELGDSALYLCASSLALSGRAYEQYFGPGTRLTVT.

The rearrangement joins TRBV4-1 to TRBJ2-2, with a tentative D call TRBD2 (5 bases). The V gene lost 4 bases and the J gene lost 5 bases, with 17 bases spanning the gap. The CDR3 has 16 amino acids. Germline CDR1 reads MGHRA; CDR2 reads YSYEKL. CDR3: CASSRKGRMGTGELFF. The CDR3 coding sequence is TGCGCCAGCAGCCGAAAAGGGAGAATGGGTACCGGGGAGCTGTTTTTT.

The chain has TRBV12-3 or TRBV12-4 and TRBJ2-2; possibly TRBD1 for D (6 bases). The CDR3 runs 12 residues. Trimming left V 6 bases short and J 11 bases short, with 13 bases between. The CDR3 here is CASSAGTRELFF. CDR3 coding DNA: TGTGCCAGCAGCGCCGGGACAAGAGAGCTGTTTTTT.

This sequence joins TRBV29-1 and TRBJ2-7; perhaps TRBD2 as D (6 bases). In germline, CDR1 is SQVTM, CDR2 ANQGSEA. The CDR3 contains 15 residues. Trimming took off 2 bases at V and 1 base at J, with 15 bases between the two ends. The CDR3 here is CSVEIRLAASYEQYF. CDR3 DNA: TGCAGCGTTGAAATACGATTAGCGGCTTCCTACGAGCAGTACTTC.

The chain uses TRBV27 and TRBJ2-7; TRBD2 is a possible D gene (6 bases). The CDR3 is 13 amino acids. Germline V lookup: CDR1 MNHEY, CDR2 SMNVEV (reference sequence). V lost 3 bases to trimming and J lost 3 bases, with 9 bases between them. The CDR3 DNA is TGTGCCAGCAGTTTCGGGACTGGCTACGAGCAGTACTTC. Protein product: CASSFGTGYEQYF.

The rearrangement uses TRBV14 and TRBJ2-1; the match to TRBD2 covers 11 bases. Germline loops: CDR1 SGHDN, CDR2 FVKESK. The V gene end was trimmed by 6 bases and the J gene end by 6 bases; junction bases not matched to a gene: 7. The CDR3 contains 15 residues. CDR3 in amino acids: CASSQLAGVPNEQFF. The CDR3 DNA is TGTGCCAGCAGTCAACTAGCGGGAGTCCCCAATGAGCAGTTCTTC.

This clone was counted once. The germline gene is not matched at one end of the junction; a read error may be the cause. In nucleotides, the CDR3 is TGCAGCGTTGAAAGGAGCACTGATACGCAGTATTTT. It codes for CSVERSTDTQYF. The rearrangement links TRBV29-1 to TRBJ2-3; no definite D call. The CDR3 extends over 12 amino acids. Germline V gene sequence: CDR1 SQVTM, CDR2 ANQGSEA.

The CDR3 bases are TGCAGCGCTAACCCTACAGGGGGCTGGACTGAAGCTTTCTTT. Translating it yields CSANPTGGWTEAFF. The J gene is TRBJ1-1, the V gene TRBV29-1, with 9 bases matching TRBD1. The CDR3 has 14 amino acids. Per the germline V gene, CDR1 is SQVTM and CDR2 is ANQGSEA. The V gene end was trimmed by 7 bases and the J gene end by 5 bases; junction bases not matched to a gene: 11.

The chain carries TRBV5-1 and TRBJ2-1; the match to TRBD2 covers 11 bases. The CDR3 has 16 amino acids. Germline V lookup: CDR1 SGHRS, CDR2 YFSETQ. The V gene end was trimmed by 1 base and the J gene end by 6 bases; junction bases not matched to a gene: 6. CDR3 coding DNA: TGCGCCAGCAGCTTGCTCGCACTAGCGGGAGTCAATGAGCAGTTCTTC. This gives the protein CASSLLALAGVNEQFF.

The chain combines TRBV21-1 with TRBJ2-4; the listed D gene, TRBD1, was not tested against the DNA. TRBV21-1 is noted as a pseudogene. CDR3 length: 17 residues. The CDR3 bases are TGTGCCAGCAGCAAATTATTAACAGGGAACGCCAAAAACATTCAGTACTTC. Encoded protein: CASSKLLTGNAKNIQYF.

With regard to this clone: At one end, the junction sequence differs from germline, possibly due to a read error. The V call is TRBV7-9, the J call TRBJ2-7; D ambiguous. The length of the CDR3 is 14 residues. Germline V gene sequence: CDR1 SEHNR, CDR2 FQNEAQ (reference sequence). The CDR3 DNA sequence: TGTGCCACCAGCCCGGTGGTTTCGTCCTACGAGCAGTACTTC. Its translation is CATSPVVSSYEQYF.

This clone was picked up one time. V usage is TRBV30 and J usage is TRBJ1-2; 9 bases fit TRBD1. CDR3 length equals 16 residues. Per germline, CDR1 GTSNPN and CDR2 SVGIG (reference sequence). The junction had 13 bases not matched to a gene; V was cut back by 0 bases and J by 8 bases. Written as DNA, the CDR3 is TGTGCCTGGAGTGTAGGGTGGGACAGGGCATCGAAGGGCTACACCTTC. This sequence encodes CAWSVGWDRASKGYTF.

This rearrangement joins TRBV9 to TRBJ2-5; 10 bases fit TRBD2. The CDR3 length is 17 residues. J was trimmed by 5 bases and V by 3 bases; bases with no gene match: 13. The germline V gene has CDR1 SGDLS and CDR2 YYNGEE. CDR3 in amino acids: CASSAPEEAGGPETQYF. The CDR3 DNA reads TGTGCCAGCAGCGCCCCGGAGGAAGCGGGAGGGCCTGAGACCCAGTACTTC.

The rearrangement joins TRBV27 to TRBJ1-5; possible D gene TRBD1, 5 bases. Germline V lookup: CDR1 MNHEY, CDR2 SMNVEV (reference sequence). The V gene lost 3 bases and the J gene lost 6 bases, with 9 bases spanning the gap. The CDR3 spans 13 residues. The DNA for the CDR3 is TGTGCCAGCAGTTTTGGAGGGGCTCAGCCCCAGCATTTT. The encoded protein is CASSFGGAQPQHF.

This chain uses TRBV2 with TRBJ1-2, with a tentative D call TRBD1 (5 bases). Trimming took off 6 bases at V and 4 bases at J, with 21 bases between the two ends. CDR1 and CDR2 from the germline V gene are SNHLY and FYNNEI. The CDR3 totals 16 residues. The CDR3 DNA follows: TGTGCCAGCAGGGGGGAGGTAACGGGACGGCTCTATGGCTACACCTTC. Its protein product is CASRGEVTGRLYGYTF.

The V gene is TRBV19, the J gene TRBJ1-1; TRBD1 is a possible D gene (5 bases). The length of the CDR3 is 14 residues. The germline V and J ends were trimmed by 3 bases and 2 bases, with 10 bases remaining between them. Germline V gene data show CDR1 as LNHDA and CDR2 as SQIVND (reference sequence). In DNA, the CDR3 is TGTGCCAGTAGTATGTTCAGGGCAAACACTGAAGCTTTCTTT. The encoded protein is CASSMFRANTEAFF.